These 29 T cell receptor beta chains originate from one sample sequenced in a study of cytomegalovirus exposure and HLA in healthy donors. Primers included in the PCR were 60 Vbeta and 13 Jbeta primers. Assay: immunoSEQ multiplex PCR; the TCRdb copy retains only in-frame clones and omits some. The sample lists roughly 150,000 clones, 80% to 90% seen once, with roughly 4% in the top ten. The sequenced sample was PBMCs. These receptors came from a woman aged 40-49 years in good health and CMV-seropositive.

The chain joins TRBV5-6 to TRBJ2-5, with D perhaps matching TRBD2 (5 bases). V shed 4 bases and J shed 11 bases, with 15 bases lying between them. CDR1 and CDR2 (germline): SGHDT, YYEEEE. This CDR3 comprises 12 residues. In DNA form, the CDR3 reads TGTGCCAGCAGCACCATTCCTTGGGAGCAGTACTTC. It yields the protein CASSTIPWEQYF.

Note on this clone: This sample also contains other DNA sequences that code for the same CDR3. The chain is built from TRBV6-5 and TRBJ2-7, with TRBD1 as a possible D gene (5 bases). The CDR3 runs 13 residues. Germline-derived CDR1 and CDR2 are MNHEY and SVGAGI. V lost 8 bases, J lost 0 bases, and 11 bases lay in between. The CDR3 nucleotides read TGTGCCAGCCGCAGACAGAGCTCCTACGAGCAGTACTTC. Residues: CASRRQSSYEQYF.

V gene TRBV9 combines with J gene TRBJ2-3, with TRBD2 matching over 11 bases. Looked up from germline, CDR1 is SGDLS and CDR2 is YYNGEE. This CDR3 is 16 amino acids long. The junction had 5 bases not matched to a gene; V was cut back by 2 bases and J by 3 bases. CDR3 protein: CASSVIAGGRTDTQYF. CDR3 bases: TGTGCCAGCAGCGTCATAGCGGGAGGGCGGACAGATACGCAGTATTTT.

V gene TRBV6-6 combines with J gene TRBJ2-5; D is possibly TRBD2 (6 bases). The CDR3 is made up of 12 amino acids. From germline, CDR1 is MNHNY and CDR2 SVGAGI (reference sequence). Trimming cost V 5 bases and J 4 bases, with 8 bases left between them. The CDR3 protein is CASSRLVETQYF. In nucleotides, the CDR3 is TGTGCCAGCAGTCGACTAGTAGAGACCCAGTACTTC.

This sequence joins TRBV14 and TRBJ2-5; 12 bases line up with TRBD2. This CDR3 is built from 16 residues. The junction had 4 bases not matched to a gene; V was cut back by 4 bases and J by 1 base. Germline-derived CDR1 and CDR2 are SGHDN and FVKESK. CDR3 sequence reads: CASSLTSGRPQETQYF. The CDR3 coding sequence is TGTGCCAGCAGCCTTACTAGCGGGAGGCCCCAAGAGACCCAGTACTTC.

This clone was counted a single time. This rearrangement joins TRBV7-9 to TRBJ2-1; 8 bases align to TRBD2. The germline V gene encodes CDR1 SEHNR and CDR2 FQNEAQ (reference sequence). V shed 4 bases and J 3 bases; nucleotides not matched to a gene: 5. The CDR3 covers 15 residues. CDR3 bases: TGTGCCAGCAGCTCAAGACTAGCGAGCTACAATGAGCAGTTCTTC. The encoded protein is CASSSRLASYNEQFF.

This clone was found a few times. This sequence joins TRBV28 and TRBJ2-5, with D perhaps matching TRBD1 (6 bases). Germline-derived CDR1 and CDR2 are MDHEN and SYDVKM. The ends were cut back, 6 bases at V and 5 bases at J, with 16 bases in the middle. The CDR3 is 14 amino acids. This CDR3 reads CASRTGTQGETQYF. In nucleotides, the CDR3 is TGTGCCAGCAGAACCGGGACCCAGGGGGAGACCCAGTACTTC.

The rearrangement links TRBV9 to TRBJ1-1; D is unclear. Germline loops: CDR1 SGDLS, CDR2 YYNGEE. The CDR3 has 12 residues. Between the trimmed V and J ends, which lost 3 bases and 3 bases, there was a span of 6 bases. CDR3 loop: CASSAEDTEAFF. The CDR3 DNA reads TGTGCCAGCAGCGCCGAGGACACTGAAGCTTTCTTT.

The sample holds a few counts of this clone. The V gene is TRBV19, the J gene TRBJ1-1, with D unclear. Deletions cut 5 bases from V and 8 bases from J, with 12 bases between. From germline, CDR1 is LNHDA and CDR2 SQIVND (reference sequence). This CDR3 region has 12 residues. CDR3 region: CASSHAWEEAFF. DNA of the CDR3: TGTGCCAGTAGTCATGCGTGGGAGGAAGCTTTCTTT.

The chain employs TRBV13 and TRBJ2-1; D may be TRBD2 (6 bases). CDR1 is PRHDT and CDR2 is FYEKMQ in the germline V gene (reference sequence). The V and J ends lost 5 bases and 2 bases respectively, with 16 bases between them. The CDR3 is made up of 16 amino acids. CDR3: CASSETGLLPYNEQFF. CDR3 nucleotide sequence: TGTGCCAGCAGCGAAACGGGACTTCTTCCCTACAATGAGCAGTTCTTC.

The chain combines TRBV29-1 with TRBJ1-2, with D possibly TRBD1 on 6 matching bases. Per the germline V gene, CDR1 is SQVTM and CDR2 is ANQGSEA. The ends were cut back, 4 bases at V and 7 bases at J, with 7 bases in the middle. CDR3 length: 10 residues. CDR3 sequence reads: CSVVGAGYTF. The CDR3 bases are TGCAGCGTTGTGGGGGCTGGCTACACCTTC.

This chain links TRBV7-8 with TRBJ2-1; tentatively, D is TRBD2 (6 bases). CDR1 and CDR2 (germline): SGHVS, FQNEAQ. Deletions cut 1 base from V and 15 bases from J, with 16 bases between. This CDR3 has 13 amino acids. This CDR3 reads CASSLGGVNDWFF. CDR3 nucleotides: TGTGCCAGCAGCTTAGGCGGGGTAAACGATTGGTTCTTC.

The chain combines TRBV11-2 with TRBJ2-5; D might be TRBD2 (5 bases). V lost 0 bases and J 8 bases, leaving 16 bases between the germline ends. The V gene's germline CDR1 is SGHAT and CDR2 FQNNGV. This CDR3 is 15 amino acids long. The CDR3 DNA is TGTGCCAGCAGCTTAGATTGGTCTAGCCGAACAACCCAGTACTTC. As protein: CASSLDWSSRTTQYF.

The V and J genes are TRBV10-3 and TRBJ2-7; tentatively, D is TRBD1 (7 bases). Deletions cut 3 bases from V and 3 bases from J, with 12 bases between. CDR1 is ENHRY and CDR2 is SYGVKD in the germline V gene. The CDR3 length is 14 residues. CDR3 sequence (DNA): TGTGCCATCAGTGAAGGAGGGACAGTCTACGAGCAGTACTTC. Its protein product is CAISEGGTVYEQYF.

The genes are TRBV19 and TRBJ1-2; the match to TRBD1 covers 7 bases. The CDR3 spans 14 residues. After removal of 7 bases from V and 4 bases from J, the junction contained 9 bases not matched to a gene. Germline-derived CDR1 and CDR2 are LNHDA and SQIVND (reference sequence). The CDR3 spells CASTRPGTVYGYTF. The CDR3 bases are TGTGCCAGTACCAGACCAGGGACAGTCTATGGCTACACCTTC.

This clone was counted a few times. This chain connects TRBV7-9 to TRBJ1-2; 8 bases agree with TRBD1. Per the germline V gene, CDR1 is SEHNR and CDR2 is FQNEAQ (reference sequence). CDR3 length: 12 amino acids. V trimming: 5 bases; J trimming: 5 bases; junction bases outside the gene matches: 1. The CDR3 region is CASSRQGYGYTF. The CDR3 DNA reads as TGTGCCAGCAGCAGACAGGGGTATGGCTACACCTTC.

The chain carries TRBV15 and TRBJ2-7; 8 bases agree with TRBD2. The germline CDR1 and CDR2 sequences are LNHNV and YYDKDF (reference sequence). The V gene end was trimmed by 1 base and the J gene end by 3 bases; junction bases not matched to a gene: 11. The CDR3 sequence is 17 residues long. In DNA, the CDR3 is TGTGCCACCAGCAGAGTTTTTGGGAGCGGGAGAAGCTACGAGCAGTACTTC. This sequence encodes CATSRVFGSGRSYEQYF.

The CDR3 reads CASREGQTLAYEQYF. The CDR3 DNA reads TGCGCCAGCAGGGAGGGACAGACCTTAGCCTACGAGCAGTACTTC. The rearrangement uses TRBV10-2 and TRBJ2-7, with a tentative D call TRBD1 (7 bases). CDR3 size: 15 residues. The V end was cut by 6 bases, the J end by 2 bases, with 17 bases between. Germline values: CDR1 WSHSY, CDR2 SAAADI.

The chain recombines TRBV2 with TRBJ2-3, with TRBD1 matching over 9 bases. Germline assignment: CDR1 SNHLY and CDR2 FYNNEI. V was pared by 2 bases and J by 0 bases, with 6 bases of the junction left unmatched. This CDR3 is 17 amino acids long. The CDR3 nucleotides are TGTGCCAGCAGTGAATTAGGGACAGGGCCTAGCACAGATACGCAGTATTTT. Protein: CASSELGTGPSTDTQYF.

The J gene is TRBJ2-3, the V gene TRBV4-2; D perhaps matches TRBD1 (5 bases). This CDR3 comprises 18 residues. The germline V and J ends were trimmed by 4 bases and 3 bases, with 23 bases remaining between them. The germline CDR1 and CDR2 sequences are LGHNA and YNFKEQ. The CDR3 loop is CASSPGHQGTPRTDTQYF. CDR3 bases: TGTGCCAGCAGCCCCGGCCACCAGGGCACCCCTAGAACAGATACGCAGTATTTT.

The V gene is TRBV27, the J gene TRBJ2-7; 13 nucleotides agree with TRBD2. Germline V gene data show CDR1 as MNHEY and CDR2 as SMNVEV (reference sequence). Trimming cost V 5 bases and J 8 bases; bases outside gene matches: 9. The CDR3 covers 15 residues. CDR3 region: CASSPPGLAGRKQYF. The CDR3 DNA sequence: TGTGCCAGCAGTCCACCGGGACTAGCGGGAAGAAAGCAGTACTTC.

The V gene is TRBV29-1, the J gene TRBJ2-1, with unresolved D. The CDR3 is 13 residues long. V dropped 7 bases and J dropped 8 bases, with 18 bases sitting between them. CDR1 is SQVTM, CDR2 ANQGSEA, per germline. The CDR3 DNA sequence: TGCAGCGCAGTAAATCGCCAACGGGATGAGCAGTTCTTC. Amino acids: CSAVNRQRDEQFF.

This clone was counted only a few times. The gene calls are TRBV5-6 and TRBJ2-2; tentatively, D is TRBD1 (6 bases). V lost 4 bases, J lost 4 bases, and 11 bases lay in between. Per germline, CDR1 SGHDT and CDR2 YYEEEE. The CDR3 contains 14 residues. The CDR3 is CASSLDRLTGELFF. The CDR3 nucleotides read TGTGCCAGCAGCCTAGACAGGCTCACCGGGGAGCTGTTTTTT.

This clone was picked up one time. CDR3 nucleotides: TGTGCCAGCAGCCCCGTGGGTGTGGGGGAGGGCGAGCAGTACTTC. Its protein is CASSPVGVGEGEQYF. The rearrangement joins TRBV7-3 to TRBJ2-7; 7 bases are a match to TRBD2. The CDR3 totals 15 residues. The germline gives CDR1 SGHTA, CDR2 FQGTGA. The V gene end was trimmed by 5 bases and the J gene end by 6 bases; junction bases not matched to a gene: 13.

The V call is TRBV30, the J call TRBJ1-2, with a weak D call TRBD1 (6 bases). Per the germline V gene, CDR1 is GTSNPN and CDR2 is SVGIG (reference sequence). This CDR3 spans 13 amino acids. The ends were cut back, 0 bases at V and 3 bases at J, with 8 bases in the middle. This CDR3 reads CAWSVDRYYGYTF. The CDR3 DNA reads as TGTGCCTGGAGTGTTGACAGGTACTATGGCTACACCTTC.

J is TRBJ2-5 and V is TRBV6-5; 7 bases match TRBD1. V shed 0 bases, J shed 3 bases, and the junction held 1 base outside the gene matches. The CDR3 has 14 residues. Germline loops: CDR1 MNHEY, CDR2 SVGAGI. The CDR3 here is CASSYSGTEETQYF. The CDR3 nucleotides read TGTGCCAGCAGTTACTCTGGGACAGAAGAGACCCAGTACTTC.

V gene TRBV13 combines with J gene TRBJ2-1, with 15 bases fitting TRBD2. Germline lookup yields CDR1 PRHDT and CDR2 FYEKMQ (reference sequence). With 2 bases clipped from V and 6 bases from J, the junction kept 5 bases outside the gene matches. This CDR3 contains 17 residues. The CDR3 reads CASSLYRGLAGGNEQFF. The CDR3 coding sequence is TGTGCCAGCAGCTTATACAGGGGACTAGCGGGAGGCAATGAGCAGTTCTTC.

The J gene is TRBJ2-7, the V gene TRBV30; D not resolved. Trimming left V 3 bases short and J 1 base short, with 16 bases between. CDR3 length: 15 amino acids. Per the germline V gene, CDR1 is GTSNPN and CDR2 is SVGIG (reference sequence). CDR3: CAWRDVRAGSYEQYF. In nucleotides, the CDR3 is TGTGCCTGGAGGGATGTTCGAGCAGGTTCCTACGAGCAGTACTTC.

The CDR3 nucleotides are TGTGCCTGGAGTGTACAGGGACAGGGAGATGAAAAACTGTTTTTT. Its translation: CAWSVQGQGDEKLFF. The chain uses TRBV30 and TRBJ1-4, with 9 bases lining up with TRBD1. CDR3 length: 15 amino acids. Unmatched junction bases numbered 5, after V lost 0 bases and J lost 6 bases. In germline, CDR1 is GTSNPN, CDR2 SVGIG (reference sequence).